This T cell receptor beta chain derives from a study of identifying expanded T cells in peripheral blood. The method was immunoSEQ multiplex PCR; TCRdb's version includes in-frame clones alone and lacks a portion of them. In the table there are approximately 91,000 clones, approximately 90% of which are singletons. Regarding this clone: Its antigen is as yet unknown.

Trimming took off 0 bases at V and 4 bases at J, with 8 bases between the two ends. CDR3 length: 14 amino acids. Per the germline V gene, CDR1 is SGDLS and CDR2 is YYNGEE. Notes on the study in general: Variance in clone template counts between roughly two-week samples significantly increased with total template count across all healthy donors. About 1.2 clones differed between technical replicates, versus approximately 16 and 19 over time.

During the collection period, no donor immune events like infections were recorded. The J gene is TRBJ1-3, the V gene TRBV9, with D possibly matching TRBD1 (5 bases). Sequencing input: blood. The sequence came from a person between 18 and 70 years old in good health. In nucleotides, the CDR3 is TGTGCCAGCAGCGTAGGGACAAACGGAAACACCATATATTTT. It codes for CASSVGTNGNTIYF.